This entry lists 14 T cell receptor beta chains sequenced from one sample in a study of T cell responses to AZD1222 COVID-19 vaccine. TCRdb's table, derived via immunoSEQ multiplex PCR, lists solely in-frame clones and lacks some. This table has 100,000 or so clones, around 87% appearing once. Sequencing used peripheral blood, obtained 28 days after the second AZD1222 dose. All receptors derive from an adult who received the AZD1222 COVID-19 vaccine.

This rearrangement joins TRBV9 to TRBJ2-2; D unclear. V lost 4 bases and J 1 base, leaving 11 bases between the germline ends. This CDR3 is built from 15 residues. Germline CDR1 is SGDLS and CDR2 is YYNGEE. The CDR3 DNA follows: TGTGCCAGCAGCCAGGCACAGTTGAACACCGGGGAGCTGTTTTTT. The encoded protein is CASSQAQLNTGELFF.

This clone was detected only once. The chain carries TRBV6-4 and TRBJ2-3, with 10 bases identical to TRBD2. Germline CDR1 is MRHNA and CDR2 is SNTAGT. This CDR3 is built from 15 residues. Unmatched junction bases numbered 1, after V lost 3 bases and J lost 1 base. The CDR3 DNA reads as TGTGCCAGCAGTGATAGCGGGGGGCGCACAGATACGCAGTATTTT. This sequence encodes CASSDSGGRTDTQYF.

The chain couples TRBV12-3 or TRBV12-4 to TRBJ2-7; D not certain. V lost 2 bases and J 6 bases, leaving 11 bases between the germline ends. The CDR3 loop spans 13 amino acids. The CDR3 DNA sequence: TGTGCCAGCAGTTTACTGGAAAGTAGCGAGCAGTACTTC. Protein product: CASSLLESSEQYF.

The chain has TRBV3-1 (or the pseudogene TRBV3-2) and TRBJ1-1; the D is unclear. The CDR3 extends over 16 amino acids. The V gene lost 1 base and the J gene lost 1 base, with 13 bases spanning the gap. Germline CDR1 reads LGHDT; CDR2 reads YNNKEL (reference sequence). CDR3 protein: CASSQGGRQANTEAFF. For the CDR3, the DNA is TGTGCCAGCAGCCAAGGGGGTCGCCAGGCGAACACTGAAGCTTTCTTT.

The chain has TRBV6-2 or TRBV6-3 and TRBJ1-5, with 7 bases matching TRBD1. CDR1 is MNHEY and CDR2 is SVGEGT in the germline V gene. This CDR3 has 15 amino acids. After removal of 5 bases from V and 2 bases from J, the junction contained 6 bases not matched to a gene. CDR3 DNA sequence: TGTGCCAGCAGTCCCAGGGGGATTGGCAATCAGCCCCAGCATTTT. Amino acid sequence: CASSPRGIGNQPQHF.

The CDR3 DNA follows: TGTGCCAGCAGTTTATCTGGGGCCAACGTCCTGACTTTC. Protein product: CASSLSGANVLTF. The rearrangement joins TRBV12-3 or TRBV12-4 to TRBJ2-6; D remains unclear. This CDR3 spans 13 amino acids. Trimming left V 2 bases short and J 1 base short, with 0 bases between.

This rearrangement joins TRBV6-6 to TRBJ1-4; 10 nucleotides match TRBD1. CDR3 length: 20 amino acids. V was pared by 5 bases and J by 0 bases, with 15 bases of the junction left unmatched. CDR1 MNHNY and CDR2 SVGAGI come from the germline V gene (reference sequence). The CDR3 nucleotides read TGTGCCAGCAGTCGACGATCTAAAGGGACAGGGGACCCAACTAATGAAAAACTGTTTTTT. Amino acids: CASSRRSKGTGDPTNEKLFF.

This rearrangement joins TRBV2 to TRBJ1-3; D perhaps matches TRBD1 (5 bases). The CDR3 has 16 residues. Germline CDR1 reads SNHLY; CDR2 reads FYNNEI. V gave up 0 bases and J gave up 2 bases, with 11 bases separating them. In DNA, the CDR3 is TGTGCCAGCAGTGAAGCCCTTGCGGGGGCTGGAAACACCATATATTTT. Translation gives CASSEALAGAGNTIYF.

The J gene is TRBJ1-1, the V gene TRBV7-9; D is unclear. Germline values: CDR1 SEHNR, CDR2 FQNEAQ (reference sequence). V lost 0 bases and J 7 bases, leaving 0 bases between the germline ends. The CDR3 contains 10 residues. The CDR3 DNA follows: TGTGCCAGCAGCTTAGCTGAAGCTTTCTTT. It translates to CASSLAEAFF.

The chain employs TRBV6-5 and TRBJ1-2; 8 bases line up with TRBD1. Germline V gene lookup returns CDR1 MNHEY and CDR2 SVGAGI. CDR3 length: 14 amino acids. V dropped 4 bases and J dropped 8; count of bases not matched to a gene: 9. This CDR3 reads CASSLSQGAPGYTF. The DNA for the CDR3 is TGTGCCAGCAGTTTGAGCCAGGGGGCGCCAGGCTACACCTTC.

This clone came up a few times. The chain is built from TRBV7-3 and TRBJ2-5; 9 positions match TRBD1. The CDR3 runs 16 residues. V lost 5 bases and J lost 3; bases outside the gene matches: 10. Germline CDR1 SGHTA, CDR2 FQGTGA. CDR3 in amino acids: CASSDVMDRGEETQYF. CDR3 DNA: TGTGCCAGCAGCGACGTCATGGACAGGGGTGAAGAGACCCAGTACTTC.

This chain links TRBV9 with TRBJ2-7, with D maybe TRBD1 (6 bases). Germline-derived CDR1 and CDR2 are SGDLS and YYNGEE. The CDR3 extends over 16 amino acids. V was shortened by 0 bases and J by 2 bases, with 15 bases between the two germline ends. The CDR3 bases are TGTGCCAGCAGCGTAGGGGTCGGTAGGGGGACCTACGAGCAGTACTTC. Amino acids: CASSVGVGRGTYEQYF.

This clone was detected once. The rearrangement joins TRBV6-4 to TRBJ2-2, with D unclear. Germline lookup yields CDR1 MRHNA and CDR2 SNTAGT. Trimming pared 2 bases from V and 1 base from J, leaving 14 bases between. This CDR3 is built from 17 residues. The CDR3 DNA follows: TGTGCCAGCAGTGACCCACCCAGGAAGAGGAACACCGGGGAGCTGTTTTTT. Protein: CASSDPPRKRNTGELFF.

This rearrangement joins TRBV16 to TRBJ2-1; 9 positions match TRBD2. The CDR3 sequence is 16 residues long. V was pared by 4 bases and J by 7 bases, with 11 bases of the junction left unmatched. Looked up from germline, CDR1 is KGHSY and CDR2 is FQNENV. Here the CDR3 reads CASSPRGGRATNEQFF. The CDR3 nucleotides are TGTGCCAGCAGCCCCAGGGGCGGGAGGGCCACTAATGAGCAGTTCTTC.